This T cell receptor beta chain is from a study of T cell changes during pregnancy in multiple sclerosis. V was pared by 2 bases and J by 4 bases, with 13 bases between. The CDR3 is made up of 15 amino acids. Germline V CDR1 and CDR2: SGHRS, YFSETQ. The method was immunoSEQ multiplex PCR; TCRdb's version includes in-frame clones alone and lacks a portion of them. Counted here are 55,000 to 85,000 clones, around 90% occurring once; the ten biggest clones make up about 1.5%. The TCR was taken from a female donor with multiple sclerosis, enrolled in a pregnancy study. V gene TRBV5-1 combines with J gene TRBJ2-1, with a possible D match to TRBD1 (6 bases). This specimen was peripheral blood, taken after pregnancy. For the CDR3, the DNA is TGCGCCAGCAGCTTATCAGGGGTCCCGTACAATGAGCAGTTCTTC. Its translation: CASSLSGVPYNEQFF.